This TCR beta chain originates from a study of cytomegalovirus exposure and HLA in healthy donors. The study's findings and limits: Among the most significant clusters, several appeared linked to common viral pathogens in a later analysis. By HLA locus, TCR association rates varied in a later analysis, with DRB1 showing the most and HLA-C the fewest.

As regards this clone: Its antigen is not known.

From germline, CDR1 is SGHRS and CDR2 YFSETQ. The CDR3 has 14 residues. V lost 4 bases to trimming and J lost 6 bases, with 15 bases between them. The PCR had 60 Vbeta and 13 Jbeta primers. The protocol was immunoSEQ multiplex PCR, while the TCRdb copy is restricted to in-frame clones and leaves out a portion. Of approximately 100,000 clones listed, more than 65% are singletons. The sample comprised PBMCs. The sequence derives from a man aged 35 to 55 in good health and CMV-seropositive. The chain recombines TRBV5-1 with TRBJ2-3; no firm D call. Here the CDR3 DNA reads TGCGCCAGCAGCGAGCTCCGTGGTACGGATACGCAGTATTTT. Its protein is CASSELRGTDTQYF.